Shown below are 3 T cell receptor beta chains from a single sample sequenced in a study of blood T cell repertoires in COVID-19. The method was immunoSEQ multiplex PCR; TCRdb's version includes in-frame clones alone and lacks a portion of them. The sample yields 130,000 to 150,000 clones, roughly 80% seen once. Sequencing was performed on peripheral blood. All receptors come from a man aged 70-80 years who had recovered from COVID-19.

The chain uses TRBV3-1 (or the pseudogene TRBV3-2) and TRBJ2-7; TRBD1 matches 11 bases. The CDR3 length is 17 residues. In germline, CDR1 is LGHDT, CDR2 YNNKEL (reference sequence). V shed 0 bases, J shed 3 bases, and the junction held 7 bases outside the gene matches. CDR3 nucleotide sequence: TGTGCCAGCAGCCAAGATTCTTTTGGGACAGGGGGCTACGAGCAGTACTTC. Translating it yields CASSQDSFGTGGYEQYF.

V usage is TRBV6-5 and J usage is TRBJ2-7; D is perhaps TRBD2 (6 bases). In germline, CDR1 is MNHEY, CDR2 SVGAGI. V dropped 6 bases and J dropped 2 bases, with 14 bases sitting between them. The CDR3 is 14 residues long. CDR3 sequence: CASSDAGSTYEQYF. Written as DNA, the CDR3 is TGTGCCAGCAGCGACGCCGGGAGCACCTACGAGCAGTACTTC.

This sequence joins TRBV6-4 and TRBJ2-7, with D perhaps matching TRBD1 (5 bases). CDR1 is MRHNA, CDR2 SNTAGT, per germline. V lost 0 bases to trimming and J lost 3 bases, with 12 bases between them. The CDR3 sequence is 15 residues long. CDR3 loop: CASSDSGLEYYEQYF. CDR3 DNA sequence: TGTGCCAGCAGTGACTCGGGGCTAGAGTACTACGAGCAGTACTTC.